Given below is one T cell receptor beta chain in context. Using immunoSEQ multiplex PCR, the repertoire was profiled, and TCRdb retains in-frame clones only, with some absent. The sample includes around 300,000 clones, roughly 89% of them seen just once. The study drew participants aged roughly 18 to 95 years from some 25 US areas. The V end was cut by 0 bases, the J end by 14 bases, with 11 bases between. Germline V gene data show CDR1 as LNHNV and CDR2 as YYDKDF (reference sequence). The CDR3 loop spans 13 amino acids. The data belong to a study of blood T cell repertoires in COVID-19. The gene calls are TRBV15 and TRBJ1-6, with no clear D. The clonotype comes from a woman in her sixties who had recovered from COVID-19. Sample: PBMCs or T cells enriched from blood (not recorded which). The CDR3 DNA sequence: TGTGCCACCAGCAGAGAGGCTCCGTACACCCTCCACTTT. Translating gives CATSREAPYTLHF.